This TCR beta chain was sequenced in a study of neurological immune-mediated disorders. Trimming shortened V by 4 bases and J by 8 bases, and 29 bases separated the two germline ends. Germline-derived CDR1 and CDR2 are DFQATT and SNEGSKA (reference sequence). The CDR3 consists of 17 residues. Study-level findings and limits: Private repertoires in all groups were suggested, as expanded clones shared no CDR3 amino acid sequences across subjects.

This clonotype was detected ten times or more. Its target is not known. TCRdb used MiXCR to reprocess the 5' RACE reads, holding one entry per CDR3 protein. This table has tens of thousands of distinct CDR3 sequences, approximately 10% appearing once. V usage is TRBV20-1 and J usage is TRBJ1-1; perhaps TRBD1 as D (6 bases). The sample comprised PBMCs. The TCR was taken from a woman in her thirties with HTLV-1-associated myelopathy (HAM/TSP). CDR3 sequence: CSAIKRTAPFFEVEAFF. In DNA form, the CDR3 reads TGCAGTGCTATAAAGAGGACAGCCCCGTTTTTTGAGGTCGAAGCTTTCTTT.